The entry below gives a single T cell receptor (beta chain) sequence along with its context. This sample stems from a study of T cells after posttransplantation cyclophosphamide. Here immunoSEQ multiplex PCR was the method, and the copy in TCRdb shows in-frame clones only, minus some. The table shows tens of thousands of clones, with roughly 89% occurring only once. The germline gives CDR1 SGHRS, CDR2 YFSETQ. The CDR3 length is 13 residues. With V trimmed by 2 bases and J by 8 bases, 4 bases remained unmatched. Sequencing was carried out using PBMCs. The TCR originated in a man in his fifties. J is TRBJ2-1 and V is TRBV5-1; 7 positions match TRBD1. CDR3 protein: CASSLQGWDEQFF. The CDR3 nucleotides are TGCGCCAGCAGCTTACAGGGGTGGGATGAGCAGTTCTTC.